A single sample gave rise to the 29 T cell receptor beta chains below, sequenced in a study of PD-L1 blockade in urothelial cancer. Using immunoSEQ multiplex PCR, the repertoire was profiled, and TCRdb retains in-frame clones only, with some absent. The sample includes some 20,000 clones, approximately 86% of them seen just once. The source was PBMCs, collected around atezolizumab (anti-PD-L1) treatment. The receptors derive from a man aged 45-65 years with urothelial cancer.

The J gene is TRBJ2-1, the V gene TRBV7-3, with 7 bases that match TRBD1. The CDR3 covers 14 residues. CDR1 and CDR2 (germline): SGHTA, FQGTGA. V gave up 5 bases and J gave up 5 bases; unmatched junction bases: 6. The chain's CDR3 is CASSLSGTDNEQFF. CDR3 nucleotides: TGTGCCAGCAGCCTATCCGGGACAGACAATGAGCAGTTCTTC.

The chain links TRBV27 to TRBJ1-4, with TRBD1 matching over 7 bases. The germline V gene encodes CDR1 MNHEY and CDR2 SMNVEV (reference sequence). The CDR3 is made up of 15 amino acids. The V segment lost 5 bases and the J segment 3 bases; nucleotides outside the gene matches: 6. The CDR3 DNA sequence: TGTGCCAGCAGTCCGACAGGGCTAGCTAATGAAAAACTGTTTTTT. Protein sequence: CASSPTGLANEKLFF.

The chain employs TRBV7-2 and TRBJ2-7; 9 positions agree with TRBD2. The V gene end was trimmed by 3 bases and the J gene end by 1 base; junction bases not matched to a gene: 7. Germline V lookup: CDR1 SGHTA, CDR2 FQGNSA. This CDR3 has 16 residues. The CDR3: CASSFGVAGESYEQYF. Written as DNA, the CDR3 is TGTGCCAGCAGCTTTGGTGTAGCGGGAGAATCCTACGAGCAGTACTTC.

This chain uses TRBV2 with TRBJ2-3; D perhaps matches TRBD2 (6 bases). CDR1 SNHLY and CDR2 FYNNEI come from the germline V gene. Trimming removed 2 bases from V and 11 bases from J, with 17 bases in between. CDR3 size: 14 residues. CDR3 loop: CASSEPLAGPLQYF. In nucleotides, the CDR3 is TGTGCCAGCAGTGAACCTCTTGCGGGGCCTTTGCAGTATTTT.

V gene TRBV28 combines with J gene TRBJ2-1, with 8 bases lining up with TRBD1. CDR3 length equals 14 residues. Germline lookup yields CDR1 MDHEN and CDR2 SYDVKM. After removal of 4 bases from V and 8 bases from J, the junction contained 7 bases not matched to a gene. The DNA for the CDR3 is TGTGCCAGCAGTTCCCCGACAGGGGACCATGAGCAGTTCTTC. Protein sequence: CASSSPTGDHEQFF.

This sequence joins TRBV6-5 and TRBJ2-7, with no clear D. The CDR3 covers 14 residues. Germline loops: CDR1 MNHEY, CDR2 SVGAGI. Trimming cost V 3 bases and J 3 bases, with 12 bases left between them. The DNA for the CDR3 is TGTGCCAGCAGTTATATCAACAGTCTCTACGAGCAGTACTTC. This encodes CASSYINSLYEQYF.

V is TRBV9 and J is TRBJ1-3; D is uncertain. There are 14 residues in the CDR3. Germline V gene sequence: CDR1 SGDLS, CDR2 YYNGEE. Between the trimmed V and J ends, which lost 4 bases and 2 bases, there was a span of 10 bases. The CDR3 sequence: CASSPWSAGNTIYF. In nucleotides, the CDR3 is TGTGCCAGCAGCCCCTGGTCGGCTGGAAACACCATATATTTT.

The J gene is TRBJ2-5, the V gene TRBV7-2; a weak D match, TRBD1 (5 bases). The CDR3 has 16 residues. Trimming took 1 base from V and 4 from J, leaving 16 bases between them. Germline CDR1 is SGHTA and CDR2 is FQGNSA. As DNA, the CDR3 is TGTGCCAGCAGCTTAGGCAGGGTCCCAAGGCGAGAGACCCAGTACTTC. It specifies CASSLGRVPRRETQYF.

This chain uses TRBV5-6 with TRBJ1-1; perhaps TRBD1 as D (6 bases). Trimming pared 5 bases from V and 3 bases from J, leaving 11 bases between. The CDR3 loop spans 13 amino acids. Germline lookup yields CDR1 SGHDT and CDR2 YYEEEE. CDR3: CASSPDRYTEAFF. The CDR3 DNA follows: TGTGCCAGCAGTCCGGACAGATACACTGAAGCTTTCTTT. Full variable domain (rest looked up from reference TRBV5-6 and TRBJ1-1): DAGVTQSPTHLIKTRGQQVTLRCSPKSGHDTVSWYQQALGQGPQFIFQYYEEEERQRGNFPDRFSGHQFPNYSSELNVNALLLGDSALYLCASSPDRYTEAFFGQGTRLTVV.

This chain joins TRBV7-2 and TRBJ2-2; possible D gene TRBD2, 6 bases. V lost 5 bases and J 2 bases, leaving 12 bases between the germline ends. There are 15 residues in the CDR3. Germline V gene sequence: CDR1 SGHTA, CDR2 FQGNSA. The CDR3 loop reads CASSPRRGNTGELFF. For the CDR3, the DNA is TGTGCCAGCAGCCCGCGGAGGGGAAACACCGGGGAGCTGTTTTTT.

This chain links TRBV6-6 with TRBJ2-5; D is undetermined. Trimming took off 2 bases at V and 0 bases at J, with 10 bases between the two ends. Germline V lookup: CDR1 MNHNY, CDR2 SVGAGI (reference sequence). The CDR3 totals 15 residues. CDR3 bases: TGTGCCAGCAGTTACAACTTTCCGTACCAAGAGACCCAGTACTTC. Translated: CASSYNFPYQETQYF.

The chain uses TRBV28 and TRBJ1-2; D possibly corresponds to TRBD1 (5 bases). Germline assignment: CDR1 MDHEN and CDR2 SYDVKM. The CDR3 contains 13 residues. Between the trimmed V and J ends, which lost 6 bases and 2 bases, there was a span of 10 bases. The CDR3 DNA is TGTGCCAGCAGGAGACAGAACAACTATGGCTACACCTTC. This gives the protein CASRRQNNYGYTF.

This clone appeared a single time. The chain uses TRBV7-8 and TRBJ2-1; D might be TRBD1 (7 bases). This CDR3 has 17 residues. Between the trimmed V and J ends, which lost 5 bases and 2 bases, there was a span of 19 bases. The germline CDR1 and CDR2 sequences are SGHVS and FQNEAQ. CDR3 coding DNA: TGTGCCAGCAGCCCCGCCCCAGGGGGGCCCGCCTACAATGAGCAGTTCTTC. Its translation is CASSPAPGGPAYNEQFF.

The chain employs TRBV15 and TRBJ2-5, with 11 bases fitting TRBD2. The CDR3 loop spans 18 amino acids. Per germline, CDR1 LNHNV and CDR2 YYDKDF (reference sequence). Trimming at V came to 1 base and at J to 2 bases, leaving 9 bases not matched to a gene. The CDR3 nucleotides are TGTGCCACCAGCAGAGTGAGACTAGCGGGGAGGCTTCAAGAGACCCAGTACTTC. It codes for CATSRVRLAGRLQETQYF.

This clone was observed once. V and J are TRBV28 and TRBJ2-1; D is ambiguous. Germline-derived CDR1 and CDR2 are MDHEN and SYDVKM. CDR3 length: 14 residues. The germline V and J ends were trimmed by 6 bases and 10 bases, with 19 bases remaining between them. The CDR3 reads CASRAVHKVSEQFF. The DNA for the CDR3 is TGTGCCAGCAGGGCGGTACACAAGGTATCGGAGCAGTTCTTC.

This chain's CDR3 is CATSLAGLNSYEQYF. The CDR3 DNA sequence: TGTGCCACCTCACTAGCGGGACTAAACTCCTACGAGCAGTACTTC. V gene TRBV10-3 combines with J gene TRBJ2-7, with TRBD2 matching over 10 bases. The CDR3 has 15 amino acids. V shed 10 bases and J 0 bases; nucleotides not matched to a gene: 9. The V gene's germline CDR1 is ENHRY and CDR2 SYGVKD.

The chain uses TRBV4-3 and TRBJ2-1; 12 bases map to TRBD2. The germline V gene has CDR1 LGHNA and CDR2 YSLEER. The CDR3 loop spans 14 amino acids. V lost 3 bases, J lost 7 bases, and 1 base stayed unmatched. CDR3 in DNA: TGCGCCAGCAGCCAGACTAGCGGGAGAAATGAGCAGTTCTTC. Its translation is CASSQTSGRNEQFF.

In its sample, this clone was seen once. The chain couples TRBV15 to TRBJ2-1; TRBD2 agrees at 8 bases. V trimming: 5 bases; J trimming: 2 bases; junction bases outside the gene matches: 5. Germline V lookup: CDR1 LNHNV, CDR2 YYDKDF (reference sequence). The CDR3 is 15 residues long. The CDR3 DNA is TGTGCCACCAGCGGGAACGGGGGGGCCTACAATGAGCAGTTCTTC. Protein sequence: CATSGNGGAYNEQFF.

This chain uses TRBV11-2 with TRBJ2-7, with D possibly being TRBD1 (7 bases). The CDR3 is 15 residues long. Germline lookup yields CDR1 SGHAT and CDR2 FQNNGV. The V end was cut by 5 bases, the J end by 4 bases, with 18 bases between. The CDR3 is CASSPTGQGGYEQYF. The CDR3 bases are TGTGCCAGCAGCCCTACGGGGCAGGGGGGATACGAGCAGTACTTC.

In DNA form, the CDR3 reads TGCGCCAGCAGCTTGCAGGGAAGCTCCTACGAGCAGTACTTC. Its protein is CASSLQGSSYEQYF. This chain joins TRBV5-1 and TRBJ2-7; D perhaps matches TRBD1 (5 bases). V was trimmed by 1 base and J by 0 bases, leaving 8 bases between them. Per germline, CDR1 SGHRS and CDR2 YFSETQ. This CDR3 comprises 14 residues.

The chain recombines TRBV4-1 with TRBJ1-1; maybe TRBD1 (6 bases). Germline V CDR1 and CDR2: MGHRA, YSYEKL. Trimming left V 4 bases short and J 10 bases short, with 13 bases between. The CDR3 has 12 residues. The DNA for the CDR3 is TGCGCCAGCAGCCCCCAGGGGATAGGAGCTTTCTTT. Translation gives CASSPQGIGAFF.

The gene calls are TRBV19 and TRBJ2-2; 7 positions match TRBD1. J lost 4 bases, V lost 5 bases, and 16 bases had no gene match. In germline, CDR1 is LNHDA, CDR2 SQIVND (reference sequence). The CDR3 contains 18 residues. In DNA form, the CDR3 reads TGTGCCAGTAGTCTCAACTTCGGGACAGACGCATCCACCGGGGAGCTGTTTTTT. Residues: CASSLNFGTDASTGELFF.

J is TRBJ2-7 and V is TRBV7-2, with TRBD2 identical over 11 bases. V lost 5 bases to trimming and J lost 4 bases; unmatched junction nucleotides: 13. Germline lookup yields CDR1 SGHTA and CDR2 FQGNSA. This CDR3 has 17 amino acids. CDR3 sequence (DNA): TGTGCCAGCAGCAGGGGGCCTGGAGGGACTAGCGGTTACGAGCAGTACTTC. This sequence encodes CASSRGPGGTSGYEQYF.

This clone was observed once. The chain is built from TRBV5-1 and TRBJ2-5; no clear D. Germline V gives CDR1 SGHRS, CDR2 YFSETQ. The CDR3 is 15 residues long. The V and J ends lost 0 bases and 2 bases respectively, with 11 bases between them. CDR3 loop: CASSLERTVQETQYF. The CDR3 nucleotides read TGCGCCAGCAGCTTGGAACGAACAGTACAAGAGACCCAGTACTTC. Looking up the rest from reference TRBV5-1 and TRBJ2-5 gives the full variable domain: KAGVTQTPRYLIKTRGQQVTLSCSPISGHRSVSWYQQTPGQGLQFLFEYFSETQRNKGNFPGRFSGRQFSNSRSEMNVSTLELGDSALYLCASSLERTVQETQYFGPGTRLLVL.

The chain has TRBV9 and TRBJ2-5, with 14 bases that match TRBD2. The length of the CDR3 is 16 residues. Germline CDR1 is SGDLS and CDR2 is YYNGEE. V was pared by 3 bases and J by 1 base, with 2 bases of the junction left unmatched. The CDR3 spells CASSAGTSGGQETQYF. DNA of the CDR3: TGTGCCAGCAGCGCGGGGACTAGCGGGGGCCAAGAGACCCAGTACTTC.

This chain uses TRBV9 with TRBJ2-7; D perhaps matches TRBD1 (5 bases). V shed 0 bases and J shed 4 bases, with 20 bases lying between them. The CDR3 extends over 17 amino acids. Germline-derived CDR1 and CDR2 are SGDLS and YYNGEE. CDR3 nucleotides: TGTGCCAGCAGCGTAGCAAGCCTTTCAGGGTTTTTTTACGAGCAGTACTTC. Its protein product is CASSVASLSGFFYEQYF.

V usage is TRBV10-2 and J usage is TRBJ2-1, with 14 bases identical to TRBD2. V was clipped by 10 bases and J by 9 bases; unmatched bases: 20. The CDR3 spans 18 residues. Looked up from germline, CDR1 is WSHSY and CDR2 is SAAADI. Here the CDR3 DNA reads TGCGCCACCCGCGGCACGGGGACTAGCGGGAGCACGGACTTTGAGCAGTTCTTC. Translated: CATRGTGTSGSTDFEQFF.

The chain links TRBV10-1 to TRBJ2-3; TRBD2 matches 7 bases. This CDR3 has 16 residues. Germline assignment: CDR1 WNHNN and CDR2 SYGVQD (reference sequence). V lost 0 bases to trimming and J lost 3 bases; unmatched junction nucleotides: 6. The CDR3 is CASSESAGVGTDTQYF. The CDR3 nucleotides read TGCGCCAGCAGTGAGTCGGCGGGAGTCGGGACAGATACGCAGTATTTT.

For the CDR3, the DNA is TGTGCCAGCAGTGACGGCACTAGCGGGGAAGAGACCCAGTACTTC. It encodes CASSDGTSGEETQYF. The V and J genes are TRBV25-1 and TRBJ2-5; TRBD2 matches 10 bases. The germline CDR1 and CDR2 sequences are MGHDK and SYGVNS. The V segment lost 3 bases and the J segment 3 bases; nucleotides outside the gene matches: 4. The CDR3 runs to 15 residues.